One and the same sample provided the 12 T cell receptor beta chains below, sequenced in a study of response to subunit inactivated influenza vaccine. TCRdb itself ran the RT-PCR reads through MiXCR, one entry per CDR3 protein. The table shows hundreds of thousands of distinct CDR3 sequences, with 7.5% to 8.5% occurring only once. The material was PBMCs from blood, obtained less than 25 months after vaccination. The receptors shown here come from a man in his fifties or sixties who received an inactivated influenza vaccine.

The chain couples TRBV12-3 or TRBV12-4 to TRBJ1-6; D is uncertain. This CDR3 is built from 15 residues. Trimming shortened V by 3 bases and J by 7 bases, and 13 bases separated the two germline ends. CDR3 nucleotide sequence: TGTGCCAGCAGTTTGTCGGGATCTAAGAATTCACCCCTCCACTTT. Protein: CASSLSGSKNSPLHF.

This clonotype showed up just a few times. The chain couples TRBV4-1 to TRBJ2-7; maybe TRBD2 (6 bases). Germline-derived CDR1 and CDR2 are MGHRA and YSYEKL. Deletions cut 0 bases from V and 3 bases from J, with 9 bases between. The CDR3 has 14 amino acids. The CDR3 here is CASSQDRGNYEQYF. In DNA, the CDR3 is TGCGCCAGCAGCCAAGATCGGGGGAACTACGAGCAGTACTTC.

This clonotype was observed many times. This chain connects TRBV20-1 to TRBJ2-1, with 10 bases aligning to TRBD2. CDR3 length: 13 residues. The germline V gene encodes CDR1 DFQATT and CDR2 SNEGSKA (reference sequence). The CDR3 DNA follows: TGCAGCCCTTTCCCTAGCGGGAGCAGGGAGCAGTTCTTC. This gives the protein CSPFPSGSREQFF.

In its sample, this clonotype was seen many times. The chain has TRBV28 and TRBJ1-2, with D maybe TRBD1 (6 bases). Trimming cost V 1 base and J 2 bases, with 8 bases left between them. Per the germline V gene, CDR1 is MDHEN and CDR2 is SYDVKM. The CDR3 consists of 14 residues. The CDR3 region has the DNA TGTGCCAGCAGTTTATCTGACAGGAACTATGGCTACACCTTC. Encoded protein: CASSLSDRNYGYTF.

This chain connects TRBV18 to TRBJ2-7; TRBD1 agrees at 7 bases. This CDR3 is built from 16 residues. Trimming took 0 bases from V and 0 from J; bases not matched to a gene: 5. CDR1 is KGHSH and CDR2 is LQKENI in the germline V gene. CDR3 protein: CASSPPNRGSSYEQYF. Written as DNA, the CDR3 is TGTGCCAGCTCACCACCTAACAGGGGAAGCTCCTACGAGCAGTACTTC.

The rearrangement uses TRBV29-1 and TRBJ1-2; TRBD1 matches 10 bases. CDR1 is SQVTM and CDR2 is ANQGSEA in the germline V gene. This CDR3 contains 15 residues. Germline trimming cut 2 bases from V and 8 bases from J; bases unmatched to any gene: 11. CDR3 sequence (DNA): TGCAGCGTTGAACCCCGACAGGGGGCCTCCCTGGGCTACACCTTC. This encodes CSVEPRQGASLGYTF.

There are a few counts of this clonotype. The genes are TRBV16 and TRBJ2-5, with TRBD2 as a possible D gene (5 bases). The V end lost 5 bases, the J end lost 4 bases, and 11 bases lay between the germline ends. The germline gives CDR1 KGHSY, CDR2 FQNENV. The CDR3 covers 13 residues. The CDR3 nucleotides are TGTGCCAGCAGCAGAGGGCGGAGAGAGACCCAGTACTTC. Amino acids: CASSRGRRETQYF.

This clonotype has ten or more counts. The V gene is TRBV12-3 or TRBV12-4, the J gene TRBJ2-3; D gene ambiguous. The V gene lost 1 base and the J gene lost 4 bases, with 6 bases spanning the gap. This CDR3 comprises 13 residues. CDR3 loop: CASSLGSADTQYF. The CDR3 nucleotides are TGTGCCAGCAGTTTAGGGTCGGCAGATACGCAGTATTTT.

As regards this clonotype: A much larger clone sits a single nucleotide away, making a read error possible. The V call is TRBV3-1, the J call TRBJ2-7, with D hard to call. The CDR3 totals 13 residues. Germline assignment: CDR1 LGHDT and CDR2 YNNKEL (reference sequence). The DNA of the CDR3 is TGTACCAGCAGCCTGAGGCCAGTCCACGAGCAGTACTTC. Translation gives CTSSLRPVHEQYF.

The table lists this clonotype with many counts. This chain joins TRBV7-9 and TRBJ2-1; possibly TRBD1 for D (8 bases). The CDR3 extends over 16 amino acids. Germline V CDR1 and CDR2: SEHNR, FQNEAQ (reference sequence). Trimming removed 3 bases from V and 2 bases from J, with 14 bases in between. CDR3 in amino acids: CASSLRQGTTYNEQFF. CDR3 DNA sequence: TGTGCCAGCAGCTTGAGACAGGGGACTACCTACAATGAGCAGTTCTTC.

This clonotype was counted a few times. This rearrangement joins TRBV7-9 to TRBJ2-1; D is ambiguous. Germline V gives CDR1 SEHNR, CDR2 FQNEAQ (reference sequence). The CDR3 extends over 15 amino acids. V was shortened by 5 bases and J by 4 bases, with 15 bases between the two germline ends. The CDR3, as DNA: TGTGCCAGCAGCCCTGGGCCCCTACCATACAATGAGCAGTTCTTC. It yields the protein CASSPGPLPYNEQFF.

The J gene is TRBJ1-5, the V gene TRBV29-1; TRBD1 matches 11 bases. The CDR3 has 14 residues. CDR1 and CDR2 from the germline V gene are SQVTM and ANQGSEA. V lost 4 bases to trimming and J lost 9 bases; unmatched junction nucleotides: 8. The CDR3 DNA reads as TGCAGCGTTGGGGGACAGGGGGAACTAGGGCCCCAGCATTTT. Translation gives CSVGGQGELGPQHF.